The present T cell receptor (beta chain) was sequenced within a study of blood T cell repertoires in COVID-19 (TCRdb year 2020). For context, the study as a whole: Samples covering the acute and convalescent phases of COVID-19 were provided by collaborators in the United States, Italy and Spain. The repertoires were made available in a free public database intended to serve as a resource for research on the immune response to SARS-CoV-2. The samples were drawn from two sources: the first 160 participants of the ongoing ImmuneRACE study, and over 1,000 subjects contributed by 6 global collaborators. HLA class I and class II types, where available, came from metadata supplied by the sample provider rather than from assay-based typing. Deeply sampled blood TCRbeta repertoires from subjects exposed to, actively infected with, or recovered from COVID-19 were included in the dataset. The prospective study material was composed of cDNA or gDNA derived from T cells, B-cell-depleted T cells, or PBMCs. The sample metadata nearly always contained a de-identified subject ID, COVID-19 status, age in years and sex. The paper as a whole reports these results and caveats: Clinical and demographic metadata were provided uncurated, with the amount varying by source and participant.

Its CDR3 holds 15 amino acids, cysteine through phenylalanine. The entry retains the CDR3 DNA only, 45 bases that are in frame from base 1. In the germline V gene, CDR1 corresponds to LGHNA and CDR2 to YNFKEQ. V lost 1 base and J lost 10 bases; the stretch between them is 17 bases long. This clone has just one count. This clone's antigen is unknown. No base quality values were provided; no much bigger clone lies one nucleotide off. TCRbeta CDR3 regions were amplified from genomic DNA by means of the immunoSEQ Assay, a bias-controlled multiplex PCR. In the paper's pipeline: The number of nucleated cells in each sample was estimated from the amplification of reference gene primers within the assay. To quantify the absolute abundance of each unique TCRbeta CDR3 rearrangement, sequence reads were collapsed and filtered. For each sample, productive Simpson clonality was calculated as the square root of Simpson's diversity index across productive rearrangements. TCRdb provides this immuneACCESS table in a form limited to in-frame rearrangements. Some clones are lacking; in checked studies, under half of them reflect an unresolved V gene, and why the rest are absent is not known. V and J calls and clone size are as listed in that table; D and trimming were resolved from the DNA. The sample contains about 180,000 clones, 88% of them found a single time. Roughly 9% of the sample belongs to the ten largest clones.

Enrolling through a virtual design, the prospective study's participants ranged in age from roughly 18 to 89 years and lived across roughly 23 United States geographic areas. In the prospective study, participants were assigned to cohorts based on the clinical history participants reported in a screening survey and a study questionnaire. Recovered participants in ImmuneRACE Cohort 3 were defined by two consecutive negative NP/OP PCR tests, clearance by a healthcare professional, or resolution of symptoms. In the prospective study, whole blood, serum and a nasopharyngeal or oropharyngeal swab were collected from each participant by mobile phlebotomists. Over a roughly two-month period, participants in the prospective study had the option of providing additional blood draws and questionnaires. Before DNA extraction, prospective study blood samples were shipped either frozen or at room temperature.

The sequenced material came from PBMCs or T cells enriched from blood (not recorded which). This TCR was recovered from a woman under 30 who had recovered from COVID-19. The chain joins TRBV4-2 to TRBJ2-1; TRBD2 could be the D gene, as 5 bases match. The sequenced DNA: TGTGCCAGCAGCCAAGGGTTTGAAAGCGGTAACGAGCAGTTCTTC. Translated, it reads CASSQGFESGNEQFF.